This TCR beta chain was sequenced in a study of identical twins. This clonotype was seen a few times. With 5 bases clipped from V and 3 bases from J, the junction kept 2 bases outside the gene matches. This CDR3 has 15 amino acids. Germline V CDR1 and CDR2: SGHTA, FQGNSA. Everyone who gave samples was a healthy Caucasian. Via MiXCR, TCRdb re-called the 5' RACE reads, giving one row per CDR3 protein. The sample holds around 500,000 distinct CDR3 sequences, 12% to 15% seen once. These data are also associated with another study on yellow fever vaccine responses in identical twins.

This clonotype was obtained from a woman aged 18-29 years in good health. Specimen: CD4+ T cells sorted from blood. V and J are TRBV7-2 and TRBJ2-7; 15 nucleotides agree with TRBD2. The CDR3 here is CASSVGLAGGYEQYF. The CDR3, as DNA: TGTGCCAGCAGCGTGGGACTAGCGGGAGGCTACGAGCAGTACTTC.